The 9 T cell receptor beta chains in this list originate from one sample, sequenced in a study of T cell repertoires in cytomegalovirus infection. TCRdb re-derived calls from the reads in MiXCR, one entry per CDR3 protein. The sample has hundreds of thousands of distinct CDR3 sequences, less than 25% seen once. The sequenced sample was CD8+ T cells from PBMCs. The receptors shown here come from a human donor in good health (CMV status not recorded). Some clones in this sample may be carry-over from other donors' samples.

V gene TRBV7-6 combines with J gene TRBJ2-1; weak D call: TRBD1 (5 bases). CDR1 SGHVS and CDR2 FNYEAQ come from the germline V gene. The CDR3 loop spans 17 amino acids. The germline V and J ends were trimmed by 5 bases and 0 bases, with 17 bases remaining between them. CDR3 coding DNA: TGTGCCAGCAGCCTCTCGACAGACCCTAGCTCCTACAATGAGCAGTTCTTC. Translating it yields CASSLSTDPSSYNEQFF.

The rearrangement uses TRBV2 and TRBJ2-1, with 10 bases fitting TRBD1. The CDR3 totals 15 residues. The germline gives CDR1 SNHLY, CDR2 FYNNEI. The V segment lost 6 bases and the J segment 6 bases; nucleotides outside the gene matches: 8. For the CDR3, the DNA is TGTGCCAGCAGGGCCGGGACAGGGGCGCTCAATGAGCAGTTCTTC. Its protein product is CASRAGTGALNEQFF. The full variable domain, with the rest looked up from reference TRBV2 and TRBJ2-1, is EPEVTQTPSHQVTQMGQEVILRCVPISNHLYFYWYRQILGQKVEFLVSFYNNEISEKSEIFDDQFSVERPDGSNFTLKIRSTKLEDSAMYFCASRAGTGALNEQFFGPGTRLTVL.

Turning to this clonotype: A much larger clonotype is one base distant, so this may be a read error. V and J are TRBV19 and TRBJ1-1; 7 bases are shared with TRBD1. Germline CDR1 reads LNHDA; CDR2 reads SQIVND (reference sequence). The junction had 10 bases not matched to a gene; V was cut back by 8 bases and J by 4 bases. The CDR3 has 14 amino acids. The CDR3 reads CASFGTVMSTEAFF. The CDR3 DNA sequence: TGTGCCAGTTTTGGGACAGTCATGAGCACTGAAGCTTTCTTT.

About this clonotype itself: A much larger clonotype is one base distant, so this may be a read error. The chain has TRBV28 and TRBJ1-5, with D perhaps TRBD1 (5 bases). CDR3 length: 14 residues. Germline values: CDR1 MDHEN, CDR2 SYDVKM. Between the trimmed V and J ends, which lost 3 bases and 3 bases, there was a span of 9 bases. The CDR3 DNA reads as TGTGCCAGCAGTTTTCGGGGCCACAATCAGCCCCAGCATTTT. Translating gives CASSFRGHNQPQHF.

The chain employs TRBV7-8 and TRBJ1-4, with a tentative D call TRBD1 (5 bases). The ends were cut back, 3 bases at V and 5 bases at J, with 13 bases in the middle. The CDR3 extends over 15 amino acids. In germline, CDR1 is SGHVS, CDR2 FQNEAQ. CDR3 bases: TGTGCCAGCAGCTTCGACAGTGGGGGGAATGAAAAACTGTTTTTT. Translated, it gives CASSFDSGGNEKLFF.

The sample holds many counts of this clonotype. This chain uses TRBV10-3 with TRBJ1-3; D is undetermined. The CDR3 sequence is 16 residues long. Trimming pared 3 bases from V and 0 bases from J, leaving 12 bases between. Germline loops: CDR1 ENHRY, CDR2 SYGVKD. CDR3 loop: CAISDYGRISGNTIYF. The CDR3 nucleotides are TGTGCCATCAGTGACTACGGACGGATCTCTGGAAACACCATATATTTT.

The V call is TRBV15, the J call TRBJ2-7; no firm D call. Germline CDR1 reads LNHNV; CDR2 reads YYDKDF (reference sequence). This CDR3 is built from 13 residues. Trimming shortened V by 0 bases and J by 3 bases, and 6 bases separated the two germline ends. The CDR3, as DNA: TGTGCCACCAGCAGAGACAACCTCTACGAGCAGTACGTC. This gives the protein CATSRDNLYEQYV.

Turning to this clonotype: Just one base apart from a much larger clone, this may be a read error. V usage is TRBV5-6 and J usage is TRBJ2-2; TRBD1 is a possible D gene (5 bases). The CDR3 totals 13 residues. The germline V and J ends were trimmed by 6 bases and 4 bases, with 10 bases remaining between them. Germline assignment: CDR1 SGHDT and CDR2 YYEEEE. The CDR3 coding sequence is TGTGCCAGCAACCAAGGGGCCACCGGGGAGCTGTTTTTT. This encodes CASNQGATGELFF.

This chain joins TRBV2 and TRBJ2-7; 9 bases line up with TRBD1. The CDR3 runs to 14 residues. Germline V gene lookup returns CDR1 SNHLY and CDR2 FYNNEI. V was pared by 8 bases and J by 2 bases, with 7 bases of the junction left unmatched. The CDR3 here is CASVPRDRAYEQYF. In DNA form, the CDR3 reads TGTGCCAGCGTGCCTAGGGACAGGGCCTACGAGCAGTACTTC.